This TCR beta chain was sequenced for a study of OX40 agonist ivuxolimab in advanced cancers. Study context: Hepatocellular carcinoma, melanoma, renal cell or head and neck cancer affected the dose-escalation patients. Mean age around 60 years, range about 23 to 80; 82.7% male.

The table came from immunoSEQ multiplex PCR; TCRdb's copy has only in-frame clones and leaves some out. Among about 88,000 clones, about 85% were seen once, and the ten largest hold approximately 0.22%. Trimming removed 6 bases from V and 2 bases from J; junction bases left unmatched: 9. Germline lookup yields CDR1 LNHDA and CDR2 SQIVND (reference sequence). This CDR3 spans 17 amino acids. Notes on the study in general: The CD4+ and CD8+ T cells in the blood had expanded clonally by week 6 at 0.1 to 3.0 mg/kg. Relative to CD4+, CD8+ T cells held more expanded clones on average.

As concerns this clone: What it recognizes is unknown.

V usage is TRBV19 and J usage is TRBJ2-1, with 11 bases identical to TRBD2. This TCR came from an adult with an advanced solid tumor such as melanoma, head and neck, liver or kidney cancer. The sequencing used CD4+ or CD8+ T cells sorted from blood, collected in a trial of the OX40 agonist ivuxolimab. CDR3 residues: CASRTASGRPPYNEQFF. In nucleotides, the CDR3 is TGTGCCAGTAGGACTGCTAGCGGGAGGCCCCCCTACAATGAGCAGTTCTTC.